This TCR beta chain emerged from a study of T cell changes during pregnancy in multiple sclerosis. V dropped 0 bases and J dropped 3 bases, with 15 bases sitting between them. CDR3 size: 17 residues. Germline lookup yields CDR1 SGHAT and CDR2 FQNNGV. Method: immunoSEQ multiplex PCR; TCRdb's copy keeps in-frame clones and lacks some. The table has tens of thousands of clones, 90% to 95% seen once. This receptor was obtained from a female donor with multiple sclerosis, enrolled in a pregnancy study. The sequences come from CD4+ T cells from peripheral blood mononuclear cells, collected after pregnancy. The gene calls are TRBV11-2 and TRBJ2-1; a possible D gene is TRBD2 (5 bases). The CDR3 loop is CASSLDLVSSIYNEQFF. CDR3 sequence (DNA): TGTGCCAGCAGCTTAGATCTGGTGTCTAGCATCTACAATGAGCAGTTCTTC.